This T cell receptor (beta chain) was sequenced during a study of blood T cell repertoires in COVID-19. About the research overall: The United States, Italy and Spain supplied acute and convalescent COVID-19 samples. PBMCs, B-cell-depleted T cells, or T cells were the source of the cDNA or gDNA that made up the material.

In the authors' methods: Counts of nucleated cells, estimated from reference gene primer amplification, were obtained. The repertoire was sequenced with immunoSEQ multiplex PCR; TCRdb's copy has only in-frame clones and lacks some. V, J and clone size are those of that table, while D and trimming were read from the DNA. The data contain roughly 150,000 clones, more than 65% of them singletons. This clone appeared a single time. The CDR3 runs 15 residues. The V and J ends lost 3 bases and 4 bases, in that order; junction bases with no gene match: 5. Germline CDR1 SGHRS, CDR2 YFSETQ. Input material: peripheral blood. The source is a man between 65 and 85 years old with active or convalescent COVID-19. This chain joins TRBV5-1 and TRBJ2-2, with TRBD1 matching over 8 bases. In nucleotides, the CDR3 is TGCGCCAGCAGCTCCGGACAGGGAGGCACCGGGGAGCTGTTTTTT. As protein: CASSSGQGGTGELFF.